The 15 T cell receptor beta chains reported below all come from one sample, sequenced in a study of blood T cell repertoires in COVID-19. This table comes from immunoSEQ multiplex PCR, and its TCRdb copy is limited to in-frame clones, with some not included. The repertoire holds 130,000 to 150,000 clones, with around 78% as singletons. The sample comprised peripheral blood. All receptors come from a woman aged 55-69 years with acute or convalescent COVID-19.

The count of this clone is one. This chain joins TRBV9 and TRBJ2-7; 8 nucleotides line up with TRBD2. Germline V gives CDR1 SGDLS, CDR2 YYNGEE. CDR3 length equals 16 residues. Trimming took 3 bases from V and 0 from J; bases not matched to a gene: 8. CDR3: CASSAGISGISYEQYF. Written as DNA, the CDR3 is TGTGCCAGCAGCGCCGGTATTAGCGGGATCTCCTACGAGCAGTACTTC.

In DNA form, the CDR3 reads TGTGCCAGCCTCCTACGGGGGAGGAAGTCACCCCTCCACTTT. This codes for CASLLRGRKSPLHF. This chain links TRBV28 with TRBJ1-6; perhaps TRBD1 as D (5 bases). This CDR3 region has 14 residues. Deletions cut 8 bases from V and 10 bases from J, with 18 bases between. Germline CDR1 is MDHEN and CDR2 is SYDVKM.

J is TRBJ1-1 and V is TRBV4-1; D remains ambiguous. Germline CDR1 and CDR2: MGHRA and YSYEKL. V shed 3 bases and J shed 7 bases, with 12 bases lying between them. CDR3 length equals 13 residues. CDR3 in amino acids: CASSHALGREAFF. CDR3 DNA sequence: TGCGCCAGCAGCCATGCCCTTGGGCGTGAAGCTTTCTTT.

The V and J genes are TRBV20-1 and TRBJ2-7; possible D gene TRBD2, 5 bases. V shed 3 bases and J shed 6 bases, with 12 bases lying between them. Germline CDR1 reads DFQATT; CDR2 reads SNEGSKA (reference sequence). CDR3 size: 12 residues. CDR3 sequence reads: CSASVVGIEQYF. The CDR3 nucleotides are TGCAGTGCTAGTGTCGTCGGGATCGAGCAGTACTTC.

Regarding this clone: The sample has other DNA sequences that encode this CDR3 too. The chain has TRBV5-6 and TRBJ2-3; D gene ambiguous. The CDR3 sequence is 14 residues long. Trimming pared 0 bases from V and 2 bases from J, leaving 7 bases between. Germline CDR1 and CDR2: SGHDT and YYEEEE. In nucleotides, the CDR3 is TGTGCCAGCAGCTTGGGGGCAGACACAGATACGCAGTATTTT. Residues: CASSLGADTDTQYF.

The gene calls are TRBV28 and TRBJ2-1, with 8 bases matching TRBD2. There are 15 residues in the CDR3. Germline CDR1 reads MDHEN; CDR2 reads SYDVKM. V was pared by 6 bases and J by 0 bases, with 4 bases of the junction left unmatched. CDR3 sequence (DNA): TGTGCCAGCAGCTCGAGCGGGAGCTCCTACAATGAGCAGTTCTTC. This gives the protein CASSSSGSSYNEQFF.

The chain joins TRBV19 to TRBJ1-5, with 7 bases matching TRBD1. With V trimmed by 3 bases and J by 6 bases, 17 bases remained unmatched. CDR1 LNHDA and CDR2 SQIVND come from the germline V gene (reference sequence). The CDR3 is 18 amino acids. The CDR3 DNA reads TGTGCCAGTAGTATTCGACCCCTCACCGAGACAGGGAGTCAGCCCCAGCATTTT. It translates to CASSIRPLTETGSQPQHF.

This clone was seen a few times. The CDR3 DNA sequence: TGTGCCAGCAGTTTTGGTGGGGGAGGTGAAAAACTGTTTTTT. Translated, it gives CASSFGGGGEKLFF. This chain links TRBV28 with TRBJ1-4, with D possibly matching TRBD1 (5 bases). Trimming shortened V by 3 bases and J by 7 bases, and 12 bases separated the two germline ends. CDR3 length: 14 residues. Germline loops: CDR1 MDHEN, CDR2 SYDVKM.

In DNA form, the CDR3 reads TGTGCCACCAGTGAGGCCGGGGGGCATAGCAATCAGCCCCAGCATTTT. Amino acids: CATSEAGGHSNQPQHF. This sequence joins TRBV24-1 and TRBJ1-5; D possibly corresponds to TRBD1 (6 bases). CDR1 and CDR2 (germline): KGHDR, SFDVKD. Deletions cut 4 bases from V and 0 bases from J, with 12 bases between. The CDR3 has 16 residues.

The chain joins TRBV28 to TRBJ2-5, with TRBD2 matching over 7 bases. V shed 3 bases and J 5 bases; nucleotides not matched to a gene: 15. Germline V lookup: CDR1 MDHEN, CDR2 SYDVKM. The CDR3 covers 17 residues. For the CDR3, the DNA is TGTGCCAGCAGTTTGCCTGCGGGAGTGGGGAAATCGGAGACCCAGTACTTC. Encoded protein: CASSLPAGVGKSETQYF.

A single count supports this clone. The CDR3 protein is CAISVLQGMTDYGYTF. In nucleotides, the CDR3 is TGTGCCATCAGTGTGTTGCAGGGAATGACGGACTATGGCTACACCTTC. This chain connects TRBV10-3 to TRBJ1-2, with D possibly being TRBD1 (5 bases). The V end was cut by 4 bases, the J end by 3 bases, with 18 bases between. Germline V gene lookup returns CDR1 ENHRY and CDR2 SYGVKD. CDR3 length equals 16 residues.

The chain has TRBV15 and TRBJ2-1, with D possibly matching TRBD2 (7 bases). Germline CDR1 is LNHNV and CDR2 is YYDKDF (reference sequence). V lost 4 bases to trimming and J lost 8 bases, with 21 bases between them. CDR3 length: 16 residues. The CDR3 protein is CATSKGEGERGYEQFF. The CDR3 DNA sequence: TGTGCCACCAGCAAGGGGGAGGGGGAACGTGGCTATGAGCAGTTCTTC.

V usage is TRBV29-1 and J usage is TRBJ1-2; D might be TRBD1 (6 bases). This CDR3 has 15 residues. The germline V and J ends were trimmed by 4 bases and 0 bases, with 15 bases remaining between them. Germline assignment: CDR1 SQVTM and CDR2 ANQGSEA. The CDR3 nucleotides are TGCAGCGTTGGCCATGAAACAGGGTCTAACTATGGCTACACCTTC. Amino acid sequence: CSVGHETGSNYGYTF.

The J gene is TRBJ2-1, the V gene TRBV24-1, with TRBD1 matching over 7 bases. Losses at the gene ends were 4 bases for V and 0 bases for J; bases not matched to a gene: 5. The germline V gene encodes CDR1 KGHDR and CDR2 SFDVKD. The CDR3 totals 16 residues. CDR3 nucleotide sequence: TGTGCCACCAGTGACACAGGGGCAAGCTCCTACAATGAGCAGTTCTTC. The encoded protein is CATSDTGASSYNEQFF.

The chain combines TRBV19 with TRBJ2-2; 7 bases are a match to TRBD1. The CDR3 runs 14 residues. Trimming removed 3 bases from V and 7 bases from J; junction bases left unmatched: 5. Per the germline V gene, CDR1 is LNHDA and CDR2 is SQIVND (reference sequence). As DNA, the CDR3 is TGTGCCAGTAGTATTTCGACAGGGAACGGGGAGCTGTTTTTT. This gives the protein CASSISTGNGELFF.